The subject of this entry is one TCR beta chain. Antigen specificity is unknown. A read error may account for a junction end that differs from germline. Scientists recovered RNA and DNA together from roughly 21-30 mg of unsorted bulk tissue. Sampling was performed at five separate regions of each tumor. The CDR3 is 13 amino acids. This entry comes from a study of tumor-infiltrating lymphocytes in primary liver carcinoma. Findings of the study overall: Top clones occupying all five tumor regions numbered only about 7.5-24%. Tumor-blood pairs (like tumor-adjacent pairs) overlapped less than tumor region pairs did.

Total RNA amounting to 500 ng was the source from which TCR beta cDNA was made with a constant-region primer. Libraries covering TCR beta were generated through three nested multiplex PCR rounds (using a slightly modified ARM-PCR). Researchers ran the first two PCR rounds for roughly 11 cycles each with TRBV1-TRBV30 forward primers and a C-beta reverse primer. MiXCR was run by TCRdb on the multiplex PCR reads, yielding one entry per CDR3 protein. The sample shows approximately 110,000 distinct CDR3 sequences, about 59% of them seen only once. Sequencing used liver tumor tissue from sampling region 1. Subset defined: tumor region T1, superior pole. The sequence came from a woman aged 60-75 years with primary liver carcinoma and hepatitis B virus infection. The V and J genes are TRBV12-3 or TRBV12-4 and TRBJ1-5; D is unclear. CDR3 DNA sequence: TGTACCAGCAGTTTGGCGGGTCGGCAGCCCAAGCATTTT. This sequence encodes CTSSLAGRQPKHF.